These T cell receptor beta chains were read from a single sample in a study of shared clonotypes between healthy human individuals. The table came from immunoSEQ multiplex PCR; TCRdb's copy has only in-frame clones and leaves some out. The sample holds under 2.5 million clones; 85% to 95% are singletons and the top ten take around 0.4%. Sequenced material: naive CD4+ T cells from PBMCs. These TCRs come from a man between 18 and 35 years old in good health. Some clones in this sample may be carry-over from other donors' samples. Both conserved end residues are part of each CDR3. The D gene is left open where the match is weak. Some rows mark clone size as missing; the rest say once, few, many or name a class of expanded clone.

clone size | J gene | V gene | D gene | CDR3 DNA | CDR3 protein
NA | TRBJ2-5 | TRBV10-1 | NA | TGCGCCAGCAGATCCCTACTGACAGGCTGCCAAGAGACCCAGTACTTC | CASRSLLTGCQETQYF
NA | TRBJ2-7 | TRBV5-1 | TRBD2 | TGCGCCAGCAGCTTGGAGCAGGGACTAGCGGGAGGAAACGAGCAGTACTTC | CASSLEQGLAGGNEQYF
NA | TRBJ2-2 | TRBV11-2 | TRBD2 | TGTGCCAGCAGCACAGGACTAGCGGGGTACACCGGGGAGCTGTTTTTT | CASSTGLAGYTGELFF
NA | TRBJ2-7 | TRBV5-5 | NA | TGTGCCAGCAGCTTGGCTCCCCCGGGAGAGGGGCAGTACTTC | CASSLAPPGEGQYF
NA | TRBJ1-2 | TRBV19 | TRBD1 | TGTGCCAGTAGTATCCCGACAGGGGGCGGCTATGGCTACACCTTC | CASSIPTGGGYGYTF
NA | TRBJ2-1 | TRBV4-2 | NA | TGTGCCAGCAGCCATGTAAGCCGAGGGGGGGAATCCTACAATGAGCAGTTCTTC | CASSHVSRGGESYNEQFF
once | TRBJ1-2 | TRBV29-1 | TRBD1 | TGCAGCGTTGCCCCACTGACAGGGACCAAATTCTCCTATGGCTACACCTTC | CSVAPLTGTKFSYGYTF
NA | TRBJ2-7 | TRBV28 | TRBD2 | TGTGCCAGCAGTCCCTCTGGGACTACGAGAGAGCAGTACTTC | CASSPSGTTREQYF
NA | TRBJ1-4 | TRBV11-1 | NA | TGTGCCAGCAGCTTAGCGGTCCGGGTTTGGCGGAATGAAAAACTGTTTTTT | CASSLAVRVWRNEKLFF
NA | TRBJ2-2 | TRBV6-5 | NA | TGTGCCAGCCGACCTGCGTCGGGCACCGGGGAGCTGTTTTTT | CASRPASGTGELFF
NA | TRBJ2-1 | TRBV5-1 | NA | TGCGCCAGCAGCTTGACAAGGTATGAGCAGTTCTTC | CASSLTRYEQFF
NA | TRBJ1-5 | TRBV2 | NA | TGTGCCAGCAGTGTCTATCAGGGGCTCAATCAGCCCCAGCATTTT | CASSVYQGLNQPQHF
NA | TRBJ1-1 | TRBV6-5 | NA | TGTGCCAGCAGTTACTCCTTGCAGGGCTGGGGCCTGAGTGCTTTCTTT | CASSYSLQGWGLSAFF
NA | TRBJ2-3 | TRBV19 | TRBD2 | TGTGCCAGTAGTAGGGGTAGCGGGAGTGCCGGCACAGATACGCAGTATTTT | CASSRGSGSAGTDTQYF
NA | TRBJ2-7 | TRBV5-4 | TRBD2 | TGTGCCAGCAGCTTGTCCTCGGGGGGCGAGCAGTACTTC | CASSLSSGGEQYF
NA | TRBJ2-5 | TRBV5-1 | NA | TGCGCCAGCAGCCCCGCTAGCGTACAAGAGACCCAGTACTTC | CASSPASVQETQYF
NA | TRBJ2-3 | TRBV4-1 | NA | TGCGCCAGCAGTCGTAGAGCAGATACGCAGTATTTT | CASSRRADTQYF
NA | TRBJ1-1 | TRBV27 | NA | TGTGCCAGCAGTTTATCGCCCTTTGAATCGATTGGACATATGGGCACTGAAGCTTTCTTT | CASSLSPFESIGHMGTEAFF
once | TRBJ2-1 | TRBV5-1 | NA | TGCGCCAGCATGCAGCGGGTAAGCTCCTACAATGAGCAGTTCTTC | CASMQRVSSYNEQFF
NA | TRBJ2-2 | TRBV18 | NA | TGTGCCAGCTCACCACTCGGGACTCAAAACACCGGGGAGCTGTTTTTT | CASSPLGTQNTGELFF
NA | TRBJ1-4 | TRBV5-1 | TRBD1 | TGCGCCAGCAGTAGTGGACAGGTGGCAACTAATGAAAAACTGTTTTTT | CASSSGQVATNEKLFF
NA | TRBJ2-1 | TRBV11-2 | NA | TGTGCCAGCAGCCCTAAGGTCCATGAGCAGTTCTTC | CASSPKVHEQFF
NA | TRBJ2-7 | TRBV28 | NA | TGTGCCAGCAGTTTAATTGGCGGTTCCTACGAGCAGTACTTC | CASSLIGGSYEQYF
NA | TRBJ2-3 | TRBV29-1 | NA | TGCAGCGTTGAGACGCCTAGCACAGATACGCAGTATTTT | CSVETPSTDTQYF
few | TRBJ1-1 | TRBV28 | NA | TGTGCCAGCAGAGAGAGGAACACTGAAGCTTTCTTT | CASRERNTEAFF
once | TRBJ1-2 | TRBV27 | NA | TGTGCCAGCAAAAGGGGCAAGCATAACTATGGCTACACCTTC | CASKRGKHNYGYTF
NA | TRBJ1-2 | TRBV28 | NA | TGTGCCGCGGGGGCCAACTATGGCTACACCTTC | CAAGANYGYTF
NA | TRBJ2-7 | TRBV28 | NA | TGTGCCAGCGGCAGAATCTACGAGCAGTACTTC | CASGRIYEQYF
NA | TRBJ2-5 | TRBV5-1 | NA | TGCGCCAGCAGCTTGTCGGAAGAGACCCAGTACTTC | CASSLSEETQYF
NA | TRBJ2-5 | TRBV7-8 | TRBD2 | TGTGCCAGCAGCTTACCACTGACTAGCGGGCTAGGGGAGACCCAGTACTTC | CASSLPLTSGLGETQYF
NA | TRBJ2-5 | TRBV6-5 | NA | TGTGCCAGCAGTTCTTGGGAAGGGGAGACCCAGTACTTC | CASSSWEGETQYF
NA | TRBJ2-3 | TRBV11-2 | NA | TGTGCCAGCAGCTCTCGGCTAGCCCTTAGCACAGATACGCAGTATTTT | CASSSRLALSTDTQYF
NA | TRBJ2-1 | TRBV11-3 | TRBD2 | TGTGCCAGCAGCCCCCCTCTAGCGGGAGGGCCAGGGGGTGAGCAGTTCTTC | CASSPPLAGGPGGEQFF
once | TRBJ2-1 | TRBV21-1 | NA | TGTGCCAGCACCCGTAAGTTCAAGTTCTTC | CASTRKFKFF
NA | TRBJ1-1 | TRBV5-1 | NA | TGCGCCAGCAGCATGGGACAGAACACTGAAGCTTTCTTT | CASSMGQNTEAFF
NA | TRBJ2-2 | TRBV19 | NA | TGTGCCAGTGGGGTTGGATACACCGGGGAGCTGTTTTTT | CASGVGYTGELFF
NA | TRBJ2-5 | TRBV28 | TRBD1 | TGTGCCAGCAGTAATCGACAGGGACGGGAGACCCAGTACTTC | CASSNRQGRETQYF
few | TRBJ1-4 | TRBV5-1 | TRBD1 | TGCGCCAGCAGCTTGGCCGGGACAGGGGAGGAAAAACTGTTTTTT | CASSLAGTGEEKLFF
NA | TRBJ1-2 | TRBV29-1 | NA | TGCAGCGTGAGGAATGTGGGCCCTACCTATGGCTACACCTTC | CSVRNVGPTYGYTF
NA | TRBJ2-7 | TRBV7-6 | TRBD1 | TGTGCCAGCAGCTTAGGGACAGGGACGAGGGAGCAGTACTTC | CASSLGTGTREQYF
NA | TRBJ2-3 | TRBV5-1 | TRBD2 | TGCGCCAGCAGCTTGAGGACTAGCGGAAGCACAGATACGCAGTATTTT | CASSLRTSGSTDTQYF
NA | TRBJ2-5 | TRBV9 | NA | TGTGCCAGCAGCGTAACGGTTGGAGAGACCCAGTACTTC | CASSVTVGETQYF
NA | TRBJ2-1 | TRBV7-2 | NA | TGTGCCAGCAGCTTGATGCGGGACCTCTACAATGAGCAGTTCTTC | CASSLMRDLYNEQFF
NA | TRBJ1-2 | TRBV6-4 | NA | TGTGCCAGCAGTGACGGGGGGGCGCGGCATGGCTACACCTTC | CASSDGGARHGYTF
NA | TRBJ2-7 | TRBV15 | NA | TGTGCCACCAGCTGGGGTCGAGCGGTTCGAAGGGAGCAGTACTTC | CATSWGRAVRREQYF
NA | TRBJ2-7 | TRBV16 | NA | TGTGCCAGCAGCCAATCGGGGATTGAGCAGTACTTC | CASSQSGIEQYF
NA | TRBJ2-2 | TRBV7-9 | NA | TGTGCCAGCAGCCCGGACACCGCGAACACCGGGGAGCTGTTTTTT | CASSPDTANTGELFF
NA | TRBJ2-7 | TRBV5-1 | NA | TGCGCCAGCAGCTTAACCCCGCCAGGGGCGGAAGGTCGGTACTTC | CASSLTPPGAEGRYF
NA | TRBJ1-1 | TRBV7-9 | NA | TGTGCCAGCAGCTCCTCAGGGTCCGGGCGGCGCACTGAAGCTTTCTTT | CASSSSGSGRRTEAFF
NA | TRBJ2-1 | TRBV27 | NA | TGTGCCAGCAGCCTTACCCTCGTTGGGCTGGCCCGCGAGCAGTTCTTC | CASSLTLVGLAREQFF
few | TRBJ1-2 | TRBV27 | NA | TGTGCCACCCAGTATTCCTATGGCTACACCTTC | CATQYSYGYTF
NA | TRBJ2-1 | TRBV7-9 | NA | TGTGCCAGCAGCTTACCTAACTCCTACAATGAGCAGTTCTTC | CASSLPNSYNEQFF
NA | TRBJ2-3 | TRBV10-1 | NA | TGCGCCAGCAGTGAGTCGCCTTGCACAGATACGCAGTATTTT | CASSESPCTDTQYF
NA | TRBJ2-5 | TRBV7-9 | TRBD2 | TGTGCCAGCAGCCGTGGGACTAGCGGTGAGACCCAGTACTTC | CASSRGTSGETQYF
NA | TRBJ2-3 | TRBV29-1 | NA | TGCAGCGTCGCCCGGACTACGCAAGATACGCAGTATTTT | CSVARTTQDTQYF
NA | TRBJ2-1 | TRBV7-2 | TRBD2 | TGTGCCAGCAGCGCCGGACTAGCCTACAATGAGCAGTTCTTC | CASSAGLAYNEQFF
NA | TRBJ2-7 | TRBV2 | NA | TGTGCCAGCAGTGAAGCGCTTGGGACAAATCCCTACGAGCAGTACTTC | CASSEALGTNPYEQYF